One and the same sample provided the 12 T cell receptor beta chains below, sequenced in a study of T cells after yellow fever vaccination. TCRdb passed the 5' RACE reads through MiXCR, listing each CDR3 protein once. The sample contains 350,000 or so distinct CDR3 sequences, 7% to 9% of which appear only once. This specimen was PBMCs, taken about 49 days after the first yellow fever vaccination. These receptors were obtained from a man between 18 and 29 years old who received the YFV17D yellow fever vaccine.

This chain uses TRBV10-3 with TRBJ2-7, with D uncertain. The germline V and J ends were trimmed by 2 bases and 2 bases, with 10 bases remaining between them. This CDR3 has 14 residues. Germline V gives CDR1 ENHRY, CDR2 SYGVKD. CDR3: CAISEPEYPYEQYV. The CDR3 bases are TGTGCCATCAGTGAGCCAGAATACCCCTACGAGCAGTACGTC.

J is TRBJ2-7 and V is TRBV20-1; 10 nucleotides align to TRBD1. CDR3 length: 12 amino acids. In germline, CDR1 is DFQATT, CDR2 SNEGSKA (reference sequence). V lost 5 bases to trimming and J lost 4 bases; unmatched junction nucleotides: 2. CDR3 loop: CSAGTGAYEQYF. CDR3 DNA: TGCAGTGCTGGGACAGGGGCGTACGAGCAGTACTTC.

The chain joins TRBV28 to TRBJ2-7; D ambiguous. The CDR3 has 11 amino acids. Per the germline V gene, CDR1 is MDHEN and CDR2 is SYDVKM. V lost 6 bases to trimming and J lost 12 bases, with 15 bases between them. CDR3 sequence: CASSYLSQLYV. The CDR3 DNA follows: TGTGCCAGCAGCTATCTCTCCCAGTTGTACGTC.

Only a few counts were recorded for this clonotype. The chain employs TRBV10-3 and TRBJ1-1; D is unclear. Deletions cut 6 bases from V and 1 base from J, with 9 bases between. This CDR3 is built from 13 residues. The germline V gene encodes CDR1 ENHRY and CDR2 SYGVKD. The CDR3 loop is CAIRTVKNTEAFF. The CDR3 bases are TGTGCCATCAGAACGGTGAAGAACACTGAAGCTTTCTTT.

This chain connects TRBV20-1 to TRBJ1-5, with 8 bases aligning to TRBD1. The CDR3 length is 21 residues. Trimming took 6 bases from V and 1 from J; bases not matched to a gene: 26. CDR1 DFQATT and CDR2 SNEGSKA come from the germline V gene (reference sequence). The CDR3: CSAPTGTGDPRIHGSNQPQHF. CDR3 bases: TGCAGTGCCCCCACCGGGACAGGAGACCCGCGAATCCATGGGAGCAATCAGCCCCAGCATTTT.

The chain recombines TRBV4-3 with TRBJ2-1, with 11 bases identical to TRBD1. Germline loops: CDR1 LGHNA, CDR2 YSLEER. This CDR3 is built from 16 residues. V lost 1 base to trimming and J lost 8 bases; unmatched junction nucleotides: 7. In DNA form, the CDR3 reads TGCGCCAGCAGCCAAGCAGGGGGGACAGGGGGACATGAGCAGTTCTTC. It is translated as CASSQAGGTGGHEQFF.

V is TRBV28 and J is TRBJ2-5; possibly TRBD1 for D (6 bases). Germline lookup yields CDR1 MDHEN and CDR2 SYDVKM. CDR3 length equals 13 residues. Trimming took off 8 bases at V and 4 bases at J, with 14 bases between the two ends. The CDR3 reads CASENRVSETQYF. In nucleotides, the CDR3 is TGTGCCAGCGAAAACAGGGTATCAGAGACCCAGTACTTC.

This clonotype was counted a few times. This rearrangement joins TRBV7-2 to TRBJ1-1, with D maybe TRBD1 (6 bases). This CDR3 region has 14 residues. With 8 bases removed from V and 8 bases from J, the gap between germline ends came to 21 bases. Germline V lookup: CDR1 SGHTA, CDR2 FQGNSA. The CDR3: CASRSAAGAPEAFF. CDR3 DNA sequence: TGTGCCAGCCGTTCAGCTGCGGGGGCCCCCGAAGCTTTCTTT.

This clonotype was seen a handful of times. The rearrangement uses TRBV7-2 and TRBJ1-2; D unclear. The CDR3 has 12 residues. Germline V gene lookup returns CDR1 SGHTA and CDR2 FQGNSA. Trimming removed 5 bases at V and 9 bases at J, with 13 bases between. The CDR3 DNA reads TGTGCCAGCAGCCCCCCACAGAGTAGCTACACCTTC. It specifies CASSPPQSSYTF. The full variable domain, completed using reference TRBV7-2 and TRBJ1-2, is GAGVSQSPSNKVTEKGKDVELRCDPISGHTALYWYRQSLGQGLEFLIYFQGNSAPDKSGLPSDRFSAERTGGSVSTLTIQRTQQEDSAVYLCASSPPQSSYTFGSGTRLTVV.

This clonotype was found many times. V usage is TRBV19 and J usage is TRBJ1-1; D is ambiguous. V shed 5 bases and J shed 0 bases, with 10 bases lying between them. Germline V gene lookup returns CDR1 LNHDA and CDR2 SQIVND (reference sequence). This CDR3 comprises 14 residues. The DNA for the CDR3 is TGTGCCAGTAGTCGTCTATATATGAACACTGAAGCTTTCTTT. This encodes CASSRLYMNTEAFF.

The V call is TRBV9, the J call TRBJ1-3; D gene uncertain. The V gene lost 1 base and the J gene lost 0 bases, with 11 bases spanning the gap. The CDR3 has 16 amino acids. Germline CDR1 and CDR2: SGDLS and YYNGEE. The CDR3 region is CASSVNTGFSGNTIYF. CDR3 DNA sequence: TGTGCCAGCAGCGTAAACACCGGCTTCTCTGGAAACACCATATATTTT. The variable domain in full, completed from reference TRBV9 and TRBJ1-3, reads DSGVTQTPKHLITATGQRVTLRCSPRSGDLSVYWYQQSLDQGLQFLIQYYNGEERAKGNILERFSAQQFPDLHSELNLSSLELGDSALYFCASSVNTGFSGNTIYFGEGSWLTVV.

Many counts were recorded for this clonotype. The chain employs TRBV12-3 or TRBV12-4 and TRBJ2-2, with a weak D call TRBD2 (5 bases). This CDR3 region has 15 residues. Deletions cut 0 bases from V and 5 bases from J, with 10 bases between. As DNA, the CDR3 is TGTGCCAGCAGTTTAGCGCCCCGGGGAACCGGGGAGCTGTTTTTT. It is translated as CASSLAPRGTGELFF.